A selection of T cell receptor delta chains follows, all from one sample in a study of gamma-delta chains in newborns, infants, children. TCRdb used CATT to re-call clones from the reads. The sample has 9,200 or so delta-chain clones, approximately 22% seen once. The source material was blood. These receptors all stem from a child who was a newborn, infant or young child, either healthy, febrile or measles-vaccinated (not recorded which). The CDR3 runs from the conserved cysteine through the conserved F or W. Each record gives: clone size, J gene, D gene, V gene, CDR3 protein, CDR3 DNA. D genes are given only for firm matches. Clone size is shown for a subset of rows, as once, few, many or a class of expanded clone.

-,TRDJ3,TRDD3,TRDV2,CACDLTGGVFSWDTRQMFF,TGTGCCTGTGACCTTACTGGGGGAGTCTTCTCCTGGGACACCCGACAGATGTTTTTC
-,TRDJ1,TRDD3,TRDV2,CACDTVDSLGDRLTYTDKLIF,TGTGCCTGTGACACCGTAGACTCACTGGGGGACCGCCTGACGTACACCGATAAACTCATCTTT
few,TRDJ1,TRDD3,TRDV2,CACDTLATGDTSDKLIF,TGTGCCTGTGACACCTTGGCTACAGGGGATACTTCCGATAAACTCATCTTT
-,TRDJ1,TRDD3,TRDV2,CACDTVTSGGYEGKLIF,TGTGCCTGTGACACCGTCACCTCTGGGGGATACGAGGGTAAACTCATCTTT
-,TRDJ1,-,TRDV2,CACDEIGDGDKLIF,TGTGCCTGTGACGAGATAGGGGATGGCGATAAACTCATCTTT
-,TRDJ1,TRDD3,TRDV2,CAYDPVLGDTTVADKLIF,TGTGCCTATGACCCCGTACTGGGGGATACCACAGTAGCCGATAAACTCATCTTT
-,TRDJ1,TRDD3,TRDV2,CACSVLGDTRTDKLIF,TGTGCCTGTTCTGTACTGGGGGATACGCGCACCGATAAACTCATCTTT
-,TRDJ1,-,TRDV2,CACDTDGGQITDKLIF,TGTGCCTGTGACACAGACGGGGGCCAAATCACCGATAAACTCATCTTT
few,TRDJ3,-,TRDV2,CACDTVEGTWDTRQMFF,TGTGCCTGTGACACCGTAGAGGGAACCTGGGACACCCGACAGATGTTTTTC
-,TRDJ3,TRDD3,TRDV2,CACDGLLGDTGAWDTRQMFF,TGTGCCTGTGACGGTCTATTGGGGGATACGGGTGCCTGGGACACCCGGCAGATGTTTTTC
few,TRDJ1,TRDD3,TRDV2,CACDVLGDTGTDKLIF,TGTGCCTGTGACGTACTGGGGGATACTGGAACCGATAAACTCATCTTT
-,TRDJ1,TRDD3,TRDV2,CACDSWGIADKLIF,TGTGCCTGTGACTCCTGGGGGATAGCCGATAAACTCATCTTT